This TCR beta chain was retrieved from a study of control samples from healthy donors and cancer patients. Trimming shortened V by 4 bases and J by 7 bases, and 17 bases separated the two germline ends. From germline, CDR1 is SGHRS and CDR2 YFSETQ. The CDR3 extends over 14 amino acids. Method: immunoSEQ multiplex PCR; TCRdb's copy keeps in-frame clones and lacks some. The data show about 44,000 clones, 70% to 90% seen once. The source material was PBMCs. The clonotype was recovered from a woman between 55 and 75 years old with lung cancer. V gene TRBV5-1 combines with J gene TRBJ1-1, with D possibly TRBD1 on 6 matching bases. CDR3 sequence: CASSPGGGSIEAFF. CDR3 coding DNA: TGCGCCAGCAGCCCGGGGGGCGGTAGTATTGAAGCTTTCTTT.